The 26 T cell receptor beta chains presented below share a single source sample, sequenced in a study of identical twins. A single record per CDR3 protein comes from TCRdb applying MiXCR to the 5' RACE reads. The sample holds 550,000 to 700,000 distinct CDR3 sequences, about 20% seen once. The same specimen was also included in a second study, on T cells expressing NK-cell markers.

The specimen sequenced was PBMCs. These receptors all stem from a woman under 30 in good health.

As concerns this clonotype: At one boundary the junction diverges from the germline segment, which might be a read error. V and J are TRBV20-1 and TRBJ2-1; TRBD2 agrees at 9 bases. Germline V gene sequence: CDR1 DFQATT, CDR2 SNEGSKA (reference sequence). The CDR3 spans 17 residues. CDR3 sequence: CCATSPRKAGGYNEQFF. In nucleotides, the CDR3 is TGCTGTGCTACCTCCCCGAGAAAAGCGGGGGGCTACAATGAGCAGTTCTTC.

This clonotype was recorded many times. The DNA of the CDR3 is TGCAGCCTAAGAGAACAGGAGAACTACAATGAGCAGTTCTTC. Its protein is CSLREQENYNEQFF. The chain recombines TRBV29-1 with TRBJ2-1; D possibly corresponds to TRBD1 (5 bases). The germline V and J ends were trimmed by 8 bases and 3 bases, with 17 bases remaining between them. Germline V gene sequence: CDR1 SQVTM, CDR2 ANQGSEA. The CDR3 is 14 residues long.

This clonotype has a handful of counts. The chain joins TRBV11-2 to TRBJ2-5, with D perhaps matching TRBD2 (5 bases). The V gene's germline CDR1 is SGHAT and CDR2 FQNNGV. Trimming stripped 2 bases from V and 8 bases from J, with 12 bases between. CDR3 length: 13 amino acids. CDR3: CASSLWFWTTQYF. For the CDR3, the DNA is TGTGCCAGCAGCTTATGGTTCTGGACTACCCAGTACTTC.

V and J are TRBV7-2 and TRBJ2-1, with 7 bases matching TRBD2. The V gene end was trimmed by 1 base and the J gene end by 8 bases; junction bases not matched to a gene: 8. The CDR3 covers 15 residues. Germline assignment: CDR1 SGHTA and CDR2 FQGNSA. The CDR3 bases are TGTGCCAGCAGCTTAGAAGGGACTAATTTCTATGAGCAGTTCTTC. Translation: CASSLEGTNFYEQFF.

The chain combines TRBV29-1 with TRBJ2-3; 9 nucleotides agree with TRBD1. V shed 7 bases, J shed 3 bases, and the junction held 11 bases outside the gene matches. CDR1 SQVTM and CDR2 ANQGSEA come from the germline V gene. This CDR3 is built from 15 residues. CDR3 in amino acids: CSAEPGTGSTDTQYF. The CDR3 nucleotides are TGCAGCGCTGAGCCCGGGACAGGGTCGACAGATACGCAGTATTTT.

This clonotype was seen many times. J is TRBJ2-1 and V is TRBV20-1; possible D gene TRBD1, 5 bases. CDR3 length: 15 amino acids. Germline V lookup: CDR1 DFQATT, CDR2 SNEGSKA (reference sequence). Between the trimmed V and J ends, which lost 1 base and 3 bases, there was a span of 13 bases. The CDR3 nucleotides read TGCAGTGCTAGAGTGGTAGGGGCGGACTACAATGAGCAGTTCTTC. Translation gives CSARVVGADYNEQFF.

This clonotype was detected only a few times. The rearrangement links TRBV4-1 to TRBJ2-2; 9 nucleotides agree with TRBD2. Trimming at V came to 2 bases and at J to 2 bases, leaving 3 bases not matched to a gene. Per the germline V gene, CDR1 is MGHRA and CDR2 is YSYEKL. This CDR3 region has 16 residues. The CDR3 DNA is TGCGCCAGCAGCCAAAGACTAGCGGCTAACACCGGGGAGCTGTTTTTT. Translating gives CASSQRLAANTGELFF.

The chain employs TRBV10-3 and TRBJ2-5; 9 bases match TRBD1. The length of the CDR3 is 13 residues. Trimming cost V 6 bases and J 4 bases; bases outside gene matches: 3. The germline CDR1 and CDR2 sequences are ENHRY and SYGVKD. CDR3 sequence (DNA): TGTGCCATCAGGACAGGGGGGGGAGAGACCCAGTACTTC. Its protein product is CAIRTGGGETQYF.

There are a few counts of this clonotype. The chain employs TRBV12-3 or TRBV12-4 and TRBJ2-1; 9 bases are shared with TRBD2. V lost 7 bases, J lost 9 bases, and 10 bases stayed unmatched. The CDR3 covers 14 residues. The CDR3 region has the DNA TGTGCCAGCACCAGGACTAGCGTATCGAGTGAGCAGTTCTTC. Protein: CASTRTSVSSEQFF.

The rearrangement links TRBV20-1 to TRBJ1-2, with D unresolved. From germline, CDR1 is DFQATT and CDR2 SNEGSKA (reference sequence). CDR3 length: 11 residues. The ends were cut back, 7 bases at V and 8 bases at J, with 14 bases in the middle. In DNA, the CDR3 is TGCAGTGGGCCGCTTCTGGGGGGCTACACCTTC. Residues: CSGPLLGGYTF.

In its sample, this clonotype was seen many times. The genes are TRBV5-1 and TRBJ2-1; weak D call: TRBD2 (6 bases). This CDR3 is built from 14 residues. From germline, CDR1 is SGHRS and CDR2 YFSETQ. V was shortened by 0 bases and J by 8 bases, with 12 bases between the two germline ends. CDR3 residues: CASSLVGGGDEQFF. CDR3 bases: TGCGCCAGCAGCTTGGTCGGAGGAGGGGATGAGCAGTTCTTC.

This chain connects TRBV24-1 to TRBJ2-5, with D perhaps matching TRBD2 (5 bases). CDR1 is KGHDR and CDR2 is SFDVKD in the germline V gene. This CDR3 contains 12 residues. The V gene lost 9 bases and the J gene lost 7 bases, with 14 bases spanning the gap. The CDR3 spells CATETDLGTQYF. The CDR3 region has the DNA TGTGCCACCGAGACGGACTTGGGGACCCAGTACTTC.

This clonotype was seen a few times. This chain connects TRBV4-2 to TRBJ2-1; TRBD2 might be the D (5 bases). There are 15 residues in the CDR3. The V end was cut by 0 bases, the J end by 7 bases, with 13 bases between. Germline V gene sequence: CDR1 LGHNA, CDR2 YNFKEQ. The CDR3 protein is CASSQDIGLRNEQFF. The DNA of the CDR3 is TGTGCCAGCAGCCAAGATATAGGACTCCGAAATGAGCAGTTCTTC.

This clonotype was detected only a few times. The chain links TRBV7-2 to TRBJ2-1; 9 bases match TRBD2. The CDR3 runs 14 residues. From germline, CDR1 is SGHTA and CDR2 FQGNSA. V trimming: 5 bases; J trimming: 7 bases; junction bases outside the gene matches: 6. The CDR3 sequence: CASSHSGRNNEQFF. The CDR3 DNA follows: TGTGCCAGCAGCCATAGCGGGAGAAATAATGAGCAGTTCTTC.

The chain uses TRBV12-3 or TRBV12-4 and TRBJ2-1; possible D gene TRBD1, 5 bases. CDR3 length equals 13 residues. Trimming cost V 11 bases and J 9 bases, with 20 bases left between them. This CDR3 reads CALSRVMRSEQFF. The CDR3 DNA is TGTGCCCTCTCCAGGGTAATGAGAAGTGAGCAGTTCTTC.

There are a few counts of this clonotype. J is TRBJ1-1 and V is TRBV5-1; D possibly corresponds to TRBD1 (5 bases). Trimming stripped 0 bases from V and 1 base from J, with 13 bases between. The CDR3 is 16 residues long. Germline V gives CDR1 SGHRS, CDR2 YFSETQ. The CDR3 protein is CASSLDLGGRNTEAFF. The CDR3 region has the DNA TGCGCCAGCAGCTTGGACTTGGGGGGTCGGAACACTGAAGCTTTCTTT. Together with reference TRBV5-1 and TRBJ1-1, the CDR3 gives the full variable domain: KAGVTQTPRYLIKTRGQQVTLSCSPISGHRSVSWYQQTPGQGLQFLFEYFSETQRNKGNFPGRFSGRQFSNSRSEMNVSTLELGDSALYLCASSLDLGGRNTEAFFGQGTRLTVV.

This clonotype was picked up a small number of times. The chain carries TRBV7-2 and TRBJ1-5; 7 bases are shared with TRBD1. There are 13 residues in the CDR3. The J segment lost 5 bases and the V segment lost 5 bases, leaving 3 bases of the junction unmatched. The germline V gene encodes CDR1 SGHTA and CDR2 FQGNSA. CDR3 nucleotide sequence: TGTGCCAGCAGCGGGGACAGCTATCAGCCCCAGCATTTT. Its protein product is CASSGDSYQPQHF.

This clonotype has more than one count but fewer than ten. The rearrangement uses TRBV27 and TRBJ2-1; no clear D gene. The V end lost 5 bases, the J end lost 7 bases, and 18 bases lay between the germline ends. The CDR3 covers 15 residues. The V gene's germline CDR1 is MNHEY and CDR2 SMNVEV (reference sequence). The CDR3, as DNA: TGTGCCAGCAGTACCAGACCGGCGGCCATGAATGAGCAGTTCTTC. Translating it yields CASSTRPAAMNEQFF.

The chain has TRBV20-1 and TRBJ2-7; 7 bases match TRBD2. The germline V gene encodes CDR1 DFQATT and CDR2 SNEGSKA (reference sequence). V was pared by 5 bases and J by 4 bases, with 11 bases of the junction left unmatched. The CDR3 contains 14 residues. CDR3: CSAASGARYYEQYF. The CDR3 nucleotides read TGCAGTGCTGCAAGCGGGGCGAGGTATTACGAGCAGTACTTC.

The table lists this clonotype with a few counts. The chain recombines TRBV5-1 with TRBJ2-1, with no clear D. Per germline, CDR1 SGHRS and CDR2 YFSETQ. CDR3 length: 15 amino acids. V shed 0 bases and J shed 6 bases, with 13 bases lying between them. The CDR3 sequence is CASSLGSLHSNEQFF. The DNA for the CDR3 is TGCGCCAGCAGCTTGGGTAGCCTGCACTCCAATGAGCAGTTCTTC.

This clonotype was detected many times. The chain links TRBV20-1 to TRBJ2-3; the match to TRBD2 covers 10 bases. The CDR3 consists of 13 residues. Germline-derived CDR1 and CDR2 are DFQATT and SNEGSKA (reference sequence). V lost 2 bases and J lost 7; bases outside the gene matches: 3. CDR3 DNA: TGCAGTGCTAGAAAACTAGCGGGACATACGCAGTATTTT. Protein product: CSARKLAGHTQYF.

The chain recombines TRBV15 with TRBJ2-3; 7 nucleotides line up with TRBD2. This CDR3 has 16 residues. V shed 0 bases, J shed 5 bases, and the junction held 8 bases outside the gene matches. CDR1 is LNHNV and CDR2 is YYDKDF in the germline V gene (reference sequence). The CDR3 reads CATSRDWTSGGDTQYF. In DNA form, the CDR3 reads TGTGCCACCAGCAGAGACTGGACTAGTGGAGGAGATACGCAGTATTTT.

About this clonotype: At one of its ends the junction is not consistent with the germline gene, which may arise from a read error. The rearrangement links TRBV27 to TRBJ2-2; D gene uncertain. CDR1 is MNHEY, CDR2 SMNVEV, per germline (reference sequence). The CDR3 sequence is 9 residues long. In nucleotides, the CDR3 is TGTGCCGGCAGCGGGGAGCTGTTTTTT. Amino acids: CAGSGELFF.

This clonotype was found a few times. V and J are TRBV15 and TRBJ2-1, with 7 nucleotides matching TRBD2. Germline lookup yields CDR1 LNHNV and CDR2 YYDKDF (reference sequence). J was trimmed by 5 bases and V by 1 base; bases with no gene match: 8. The CDR3 consists of 16 residues. The CDR3 reads CATSRGPGLVNNEQFF. The CDR3 DNA follows: TGTGCCACCAGCAGAGGCCCCGGACTAGTTAACAATGAGCAGTTCTTC.

This clonotype was detected many times. The chain is built from TRBV5-1 and TRBJ2-7; D call uncertain. Trimming removed 2 bases from V and 2 bases from J, with 14 bases in between. The CDR3 length is 15 residues. Per the germline V gene, CDR1 is SGHRS and CDR2 is YFSETQ. CDR3 nucleotides: TGCGCCAGCAGCTTCCAGGCTAGTTCCCCCTACGAGCAGTACTTC. Protein: CASSFQASSPYEQYF.

The chain has TRBV3-1 and TRBJ1-6; D is unresolved. There are 12 residues in the CDR3. Per the germline V gene, CDR1 is LGHDT and CDR2 is YNNKEL (reference sequence). V dropped 3 bases and J dropped 10 bases, with 7 bases sitting between them. This chain's CDR3 is CASSHTQSPLHF. The CDR3 DNA reads as TGTGCCAGCAGCCACACGCAGTCACCCCTCCACTTT.